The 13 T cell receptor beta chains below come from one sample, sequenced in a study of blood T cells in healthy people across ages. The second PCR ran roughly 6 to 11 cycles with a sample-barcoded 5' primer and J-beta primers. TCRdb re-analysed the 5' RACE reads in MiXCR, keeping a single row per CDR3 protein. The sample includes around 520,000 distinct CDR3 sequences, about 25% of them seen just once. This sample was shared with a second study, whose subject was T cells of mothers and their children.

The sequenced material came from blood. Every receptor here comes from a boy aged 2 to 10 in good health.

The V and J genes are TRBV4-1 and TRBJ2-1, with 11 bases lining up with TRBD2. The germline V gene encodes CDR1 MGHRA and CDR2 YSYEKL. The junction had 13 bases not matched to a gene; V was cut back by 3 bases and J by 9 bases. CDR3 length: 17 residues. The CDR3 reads CASSHRGSGTSGTEQFF. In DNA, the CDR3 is TGCGCCAGCAGCCACAGAGGGTCAGGGACTAGCGGCACTGAGCAGTTCTTC.

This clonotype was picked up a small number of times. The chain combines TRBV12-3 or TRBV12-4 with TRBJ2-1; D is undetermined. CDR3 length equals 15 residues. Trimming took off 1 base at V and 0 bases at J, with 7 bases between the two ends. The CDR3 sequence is CASSLEPTSYNEQFF. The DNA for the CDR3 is TGTGCCAGCAGTTTAGAGCCCACCTCCTACAATGAGCAGTTCTTC.

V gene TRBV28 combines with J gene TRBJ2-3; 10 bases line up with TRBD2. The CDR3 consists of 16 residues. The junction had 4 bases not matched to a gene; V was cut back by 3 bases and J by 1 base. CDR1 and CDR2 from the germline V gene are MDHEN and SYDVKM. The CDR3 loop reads CASSFRLAGGTDTQYF. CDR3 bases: TGTGCCAGCAGTTTTCGTCTAGCGGGAGGCACAGATACGCAGTATTTT.

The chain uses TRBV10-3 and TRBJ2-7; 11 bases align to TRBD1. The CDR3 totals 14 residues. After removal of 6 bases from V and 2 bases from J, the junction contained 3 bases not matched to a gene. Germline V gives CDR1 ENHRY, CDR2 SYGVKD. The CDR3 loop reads CAIRRTGGPYEQYF. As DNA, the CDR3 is TGTGCCATCAGGCGGACAGGGGGCCCCTACGAGCAGTACTTC.

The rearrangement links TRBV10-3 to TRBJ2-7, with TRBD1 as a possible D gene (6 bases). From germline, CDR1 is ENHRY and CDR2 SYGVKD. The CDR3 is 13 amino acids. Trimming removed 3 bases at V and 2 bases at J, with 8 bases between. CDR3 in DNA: TGTGCCATCAGTGAAGGACAGACCTACGAGCAGTACTTC. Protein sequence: CAISEGQTYEQYF.

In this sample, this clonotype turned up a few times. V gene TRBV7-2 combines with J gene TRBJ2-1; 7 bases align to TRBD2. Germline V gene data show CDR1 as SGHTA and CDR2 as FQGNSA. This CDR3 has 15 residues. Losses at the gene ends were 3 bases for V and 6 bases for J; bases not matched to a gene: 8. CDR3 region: CASSFWGAGLNEQFF. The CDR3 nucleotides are TGTGCCAGCAGCTTCTGGGGAGCGGGGCTCAATGAGCAGTTCTTC.

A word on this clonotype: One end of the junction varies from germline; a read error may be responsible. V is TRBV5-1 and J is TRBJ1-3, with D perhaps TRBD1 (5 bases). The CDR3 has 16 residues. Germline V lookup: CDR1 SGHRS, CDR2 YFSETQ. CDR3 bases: TGCGCCAGCAGCTCGGGGCAGCCGTTCTCTGGAAACGCCATATATTTT. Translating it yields CASSSGQPFSGNAIYF.

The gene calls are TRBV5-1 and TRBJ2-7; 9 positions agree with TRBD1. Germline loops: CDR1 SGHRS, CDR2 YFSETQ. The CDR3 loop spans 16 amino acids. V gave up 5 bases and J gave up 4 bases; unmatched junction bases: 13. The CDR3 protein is CASREVIGTGFYEQYF. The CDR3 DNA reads TGCGCCAGCAGAGAAGTAATCGGGACAGGGTTTTACGAGCAGTACTTC.

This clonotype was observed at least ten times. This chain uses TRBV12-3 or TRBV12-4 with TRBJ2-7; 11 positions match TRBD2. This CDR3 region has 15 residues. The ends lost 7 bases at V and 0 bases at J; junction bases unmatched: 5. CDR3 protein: CASNLGLADSYEQYF. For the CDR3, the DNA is TGTGCCAGCAACCTGGGACTAGCGGACTCCTACGAGCAGTACTTC.

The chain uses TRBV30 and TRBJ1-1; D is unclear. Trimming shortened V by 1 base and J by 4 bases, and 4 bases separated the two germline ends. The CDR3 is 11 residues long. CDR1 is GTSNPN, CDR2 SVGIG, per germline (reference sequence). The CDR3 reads CAWSGSTEAFF. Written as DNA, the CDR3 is TGTGCCTGGAGTGGGAGCACTGAAGCTTTCTTT.

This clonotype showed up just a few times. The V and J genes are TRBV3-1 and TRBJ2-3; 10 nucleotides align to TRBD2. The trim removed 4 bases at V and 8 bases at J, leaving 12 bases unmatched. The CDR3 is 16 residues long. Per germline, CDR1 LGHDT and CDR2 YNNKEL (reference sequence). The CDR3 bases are TGTGCCAGCAGCCGGCAGCGGGGGGGCCGTTTGCGTACGCAGTATTTT. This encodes CASSRQRGGRLRTQYF.

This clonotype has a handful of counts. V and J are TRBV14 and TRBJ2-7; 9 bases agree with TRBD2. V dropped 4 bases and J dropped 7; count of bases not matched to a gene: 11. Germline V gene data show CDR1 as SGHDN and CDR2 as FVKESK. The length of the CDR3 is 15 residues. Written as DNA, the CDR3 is TGTGCCAGCAGCCCCTACGCGGGGGGGGCACGGGAGCAGTACTTC. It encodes CASSPYAGGAREQYF.

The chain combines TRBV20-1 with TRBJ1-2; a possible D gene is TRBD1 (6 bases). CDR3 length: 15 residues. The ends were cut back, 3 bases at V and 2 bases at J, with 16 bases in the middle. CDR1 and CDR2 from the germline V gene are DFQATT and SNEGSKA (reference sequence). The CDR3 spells CSARGGGWANYGYTF. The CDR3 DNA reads TGCAGTGCTAGGGGAGGGGGTTGGGCCAACTATGGCTACACCTTC.